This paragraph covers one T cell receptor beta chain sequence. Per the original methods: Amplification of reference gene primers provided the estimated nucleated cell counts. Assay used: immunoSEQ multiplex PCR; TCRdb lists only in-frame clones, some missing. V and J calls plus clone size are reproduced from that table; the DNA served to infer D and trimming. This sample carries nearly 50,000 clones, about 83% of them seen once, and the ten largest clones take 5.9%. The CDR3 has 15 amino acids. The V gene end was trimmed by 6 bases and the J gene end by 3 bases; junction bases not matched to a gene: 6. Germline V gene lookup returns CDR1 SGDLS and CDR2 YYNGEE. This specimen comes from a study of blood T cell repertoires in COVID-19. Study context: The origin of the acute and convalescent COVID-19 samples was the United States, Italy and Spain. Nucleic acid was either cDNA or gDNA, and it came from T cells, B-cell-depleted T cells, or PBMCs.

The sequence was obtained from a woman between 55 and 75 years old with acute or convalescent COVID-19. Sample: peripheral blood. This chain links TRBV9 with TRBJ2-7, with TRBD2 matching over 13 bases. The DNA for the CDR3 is TGTGCCAGCACCATGGGGACTAGCGGGGACTACGAGCAGTACTTC. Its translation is CASTMGTSGDYEQYF.